The 19 T cell receptor beta chains listed next were all sequenced from one sample in a study of blood T cells in healthy people across ages. Then a second PCR, running roughly 7 to 11 cycles, was carried out with a sample-barcoded 5' primer and a J-beta primer mix. TCRdb fed the 5' RACE reads into MiXCR, producing one record per CDR3 protein. This table has fewer than 1,200,000 distinct CDR3 sequences, about 25% appearing once. These data also formed part of another study, on T cells of mothers and their children.

The sequenced sample was blood. Receptors were obtained from a girl aged 2-10 years in good health.

V gene TRBV13 combines with J gene TRBJ1-2, with a tentative D call TRBD1 (5 bases). CDR1 is PRHDT, CDR2 FYEKMQ, per germline (reference sequence). Trimming shortened V by 1 base and J by 13 bases, and 16 bases separated the two germline ends. CDR3 length: 13 residues. CDR3 bases: TGTGCCAGCAGCTTAGAGGTCAGGGATGGAGGCACCTTC. It yields the protein CASSLEVRDGGTF.

This clonotype was counted only a few times. The rearrangement joins TRBV7-2 to TRBJ2-4; tentatively, D is TRBD2 (6 bases). The CDR3 loop spans 16 amino acids. Germline CDR1 and CDR2: SGHTA and FQGNSA. V lost 1 base to trimming and J lost 5 bases, with 15 bases between them. The CDR3 DNA sequence: TGTGCCAGCAGCTTAGAGTCGCTAGCGACCGAAAACATTCAGTACTTC. Amino acid sequence: CASSLESLATENIQYF.

In this sample, this clonotype turned up a few times. J is TRBJ2-6 and V is TRBV6-1; D unresolved. CDR1 and CDR2 from the germline V gene are MNHNS and SASEGT. This CDR3 is 14 amino acids long. The V gene lost 5 bases and the J gene lost 6 bases, with 11 bases spanning the gap. The CDR3 sequence: CASSPKGEANVLTF. In DNA, the CDR3 is TGTGCCAGCAGTCCAAAAGGCGAGGCCAACGTCCTGACTTTC.

This clonotype has just a few counts. This chain joins TRBV4-3 and TRBJ2-2; 9 nucleotides match TRBD2. Germline loops: CDR1 LGHNA, CDR2 YSLEER. Trimming cost V 1 base and J 4 bases; bases outside gene matches: 13. The CDR3 extends over 19 amino acids. The CDR3 DNA reads as TGCGCCAGCAGCCAAGGGATAGCGGGGGATAATTCGGTCACCGGGGAGCTGTTTTTT. Protein: CASSQGIAGDNSVTGELFF.

J is TRBJ2-7 and V is TRBV7-9; the D gene is possibly TRBD1 (5 bases). Trimming stripped 2 bases from V and 12 bases from J, with 17 bases between. The CDR3 totals 13 residues. Germline assignment: CDR1 SEHNR and CDR2 FQNEAQ (reference sequence). The CDR3 is CASSLTPAQATYF. The CDR3 nucleotides are TGTGCCAGCAGCTTAACCCCCGCACAGGCTACGTACTTC.

This clonotype was seen at least ten times. The J gene is TRBJ1-4, the V gene TRBV29-1; maybe TRBD1 (5 bases). This CDR3 contains 13 residues. V was trimmed by 4 bases and J by 2 bases, leaving 8 bases between them. Germline V gene lookup returns CDR1 SQVTM and CDR2 ANQGSEA. CDR3 loop: CSVGGRTNEKLFF. The CDR3 nucleotides are TGCAGCGTTGGGGGGAGGACTAATGAAAAACTGTTTTTT.

J is TRBJ2-1 and V is TRBV20-1; D remains unclear. The J call may be faulty, since TRBJ2-7 better matches the DNA end. The CDR3 consists of 16 residues. Germline V gives CDR1 DFQATT, CDR2 SNEGSKA (reference sequence). This CDR3 is CSARDLSGLSAYEQYF. Written as DNA, the CDR3 is TGCAGTGCTAGAGACCTCAGTGGGCTCTCGGCCTACGAGCAGTACTTC.

Only a few counts were recorded for this clonotype. The V and J genes are TRBV3-1 and TRBJ1-2; TRBD1 matches at 7 bases. The germline V gene has CDR1 LGHDT and CDR2 YNNKEL (reference sequence). The V and J ends lost 4 bases and 4 bases, in that order; junction bases with no gene match: 9. The CDR3 sequence is 15 residues long. The CDR3 coding sequence is TGTGCCAGCAGCCCTACAAGGGACAGACCCTATGGCTACACCTTC. It translates to CASSPTRDRPYGYTF.

This clonotype was detected a few times. V gene TRBV11-2 combines with J gene TRBJ2-7, with 7 bases that match TRBD2. The V segment lost 6 bases and the J segment 0 bases; nucleotides outside the gene matches: 8. Germline lookup yields CDR1 SGHAT and CDR2 FQNNGV. CDR3 length: 15 residues. CDR3 in amino acids: CASRLSGDYSYEQYF. Written as DNA, the CDR3 is TGTGCCAGCAGATTAAGCGGGGACTACTCCTACGAGCAGTACTTC.

This clonotype was detected many times. This chain uses TRBV10-3 with TRBJ2-5; TRBD1 agrees at 7 bases. The CDR3 spans 17 residues. Germline V lookup: CDR1 ENHRY, CDR2 SYGVKD. Trimming took 6 bases from V and 2 from J; bases not matched to a gene: 15. This chain's CDR3 is CAISDATGAREQETQYF. The CDR3 region has the DNA TGTGCCATCAGCGACGCTACAGGGGCTAGGGAGCAAGAGACCCAGTACTTC.

In this sample, this clonotype turned up a few times. V usage is TRBV5-1 and J usage is TRBJ1-2; D may be TRBD1 (6 bases). The CDR3 contains 16 residues. Germline V gives CDR1 SGHRS, CDR2 YFSETQ. V was pared by 4 bases and J by 2 bases, with 18 bases between. The CDR3 DNA sequence: TGCGCCAGCAGCCCGCTGGACAGCTTCTCCAACTATGGCTACACCTTC. Its translation is CASSPLDSFSNYGYTF. Together with reference TRBV5-1 and TRBJ1-2, the CDR3 gives the full variable domain: KAGVTQTPRYLIKTRGQQVTLSCSPISGHRSVSWYQQTPGQGLQFLFEYFSETQRNKGNFPGRFSGRQFSNSRSEMNVSTLELGDSALYLCASSPLDSFSNYGYTFGSGTRLTVV.

The gene calls are TRBV6-2 or TRBV6-3 and TRBJ2-7; D remains unclear. CDR3 length: 16 residues. The V end was cut by 6 bases, the J end by 1 base, with 19 bases between. Germline CDR1 reads MNHEY; CDR2 reads SVGEGT. In nucleotides, the CDR3 is TGTGCCAGCAGGCCTCGTAGTCTCTTAGAATCCTACGAGCAGTACTTC. It yields the protein CASRPRSLLESYEQYF.

This chain connects TRBV20-1 to TRBJ2-5, with a tentative D call TRBD1 (6 bases). Germline assignment: CDR1 DFQATT and CDR2 SNEGSKA (reference sequence). This CDR3 has 14 residues. V was shortened by 0 bases and J by 2 bases, with 10 bases between the two germline ends. CDR3 DNA: TGCAGTGCTAGAGATTTAACAGGGCAAGAGACCCAGTACTTC. Translated, it gives CSARDLTGQETQYF.

The rearrangement uses TRBV5-1 and TRBJ2-2, with unresolved D. This CDR3 is built from 15 residues. CDR1 SGHRS and CDR2 YFSETQ come from the germline V gene. The V and J ends lost 2 bases and 1 base respectively, with 9 bases between them. The CDR3 DNA reads as TGCGCCAGCAGCTTAGATCGGCAGAACACCGGGGAGCTGTTTTTT. Residues: CASSLDRQNTGELFF.

There are a few counts of this clonotype. This chain uses TRBV7-9 with TRBJ1-2; D remains ambiguous. Germline CDR1 reads SEHNR; CDR2 reads FQNEAQ (reference sequence). V lost 10 bases and J 3 bases, leaving 18 bases between the germline ends. The CDR3 loop spans 14 amino acids. CDR3 sequence: CATEGYARDYGYTF. The CDR3 DNA is TGTGCCACCGAGGGTTACGCTCGCGACTATGGCTACACCTTC.

The CDR3 nucleotides are TGTGCCAGCAGTCGTACGCCGGGGGAAGAGACCCAGTACTTC. Amino acid sequence: CASSRTPGEETQYF. The V and J genes are TRBV27 and TRBJ2-5, with D perhaps TRBD2 (6 bases). Germline CDR1 reads MNHEY; CDR2 reads SMNVEV (reference sequence). CDR3 size: 14 residues. V was pared by 5 bases and J by 3 bases, with 13 bases between.

The rearrangement uses TRBV19 and TRBJ2-3; 12 nucleotides agree with TRBD2. Germline values: CDR1 LNHDA, CDR2 SQIVND (reference sequence). The CDR3 covers 18 residues. The trim removed 5 bases at V and 8 bases at J, leaving 17 bases unmatched. CDR3: CASSSETSGGLRLVTQYF. CDR3 in DNA: TGTGCCAGTAGTTCCGAGACTAGCGGGGGCCTACGACTTGTTACGCAGTATTTT.

The rearrangement joins TRBV11-2 to TRBJ1-1; TRBD1 matches at 7 bases. CDR1 is SGHAT, CDR2 FQNNGV, per germline. The CDR3 is made up of 16 amino acids. V shed 4 bases and J 0 bases; nucleotides not matched to a gene: 8. CDR3 in amino acids: CASSSRRTGMNTEAFF. CDR3 nucleotides: TGTGCCAGCAGCTCCCGTCGGACAGGCATGAACACTGAAGCTTTCTTT.

The sample holds a few counts of this clonotype. CDR3 sequence: CASSLAGDSNTEAFF. The DNA of the CDR3 is TGTGCCAGCAGCTTAGCAGGCGACAGCAACACTGAAGCTTTCTTT. The V call is TRBV7-9, the J call TRBJ1-1; perhaps TRBD1 as D (5 bases). CDR3 size: 15 residues. V was pared by 0 bases and J by 2 bases, with 10 bases between. Germline CDR1 and CDR2: SEHNR and FQNEAQ (reference sequence). The entire variable domain, with the rest obtained from reference TRBV7-9 and TRBJ1-1, is as follows: DTGVSQNPRHKITKRGQNVTFRCDPISEHNRLYWYRQTLGQGPEFLTYFQNEAQLEKSRLLSDRFSAERPKGSFSTLEIQRTEQGDSAMYLCASSLAGDSNTEAFFGQGTRLTVV.